Below, one TCR beta chain is given with its context. Its antigen is as yet unknown. The data derive from a study of CD8+CD57+ T cells in acquired aplastic anemia. Background on the study: Sorting CD4+ and CD8+ cells gave DNA averaging roughly 3.5 ug. Findings of the study overall: Some 31 CD8+ CDR3 sequences were shared between patients and controls.

Patients picked for sequencing had shown CD8+CD57+ cell expansion detected by flow cytometry. Severe acquired aplastic anemia was present in every patient. No patient had been given any therapy when blood was sampled. Genomic DNA, serving as template, underwent TCR beta VDJ and CDR3 profiling. Each CDR3 protein gets one entry after TCRdb re-called the reads with MiXCR. The sample gives about 180,000 distinct CDR3 sequences, nearly 50% of which show up once; approximately 13% is in the top ten. V trimming: 6 bases; J trimming: 4 bases; junction bases outside the gene matches: 11. The CDR3 consists of 16 residues. The germline gives CDR1 SNHLY, CDR2 FYNNEI.

The source material was sorted CD4+, CD8+, or CD8+CD57+ T cells (not recorded which) from PBMCs. This receptor was obtained from a human donor with aplastic anemia. The rearrangement links TRBV2 to TRBJ2-3, with 9 bases matching TRBD1. For the CDR3, the DNA is TGTGCCAGCAGCGGGACAGGGAGGGATGGTCCAGATACGCAGTATTTT. It codes for CASSGTGRDGPDTQYF.